This T cell receptor beta chain was observed in a study of blood T cell repertoires in COVID-19. The protocol was immunoSEQ multiplex PCR, while the TCRdb copy is restricted to in-frame clones and leaves out a portion. The sample yields tens of thousands of clones, 75% to 90% seen once. The CDR3 contains 19 residues. Germline assignment: CDR1 LGHDT and CDR2 YNNKEL (reference sequence). The ends were cut back, 0 bases at V and 0 bases at J, with 17 bases in the middle. Specimen: peripheral blood. This receptor was identified in a man between 60 and 75 years old with acute or convalescent COVID-19. The chain is built from TRBV3-1 (or the pseudogene TRBV3-2) and TRBJ1-4, with unresolved D. The CDR3 is CASSQEGGSGVATNEKLFF. CDR3 DNA: TGTGCCAGCAGCCAAGAAGGCGGCAGTGGAGTGGCAACTAATGAAAAACTGTTTTTT.